Given below is one TCR beta chain in context. Its antigen remains unknown. iRepertoire HTBI primers and Arm-PCR of CDR3 regions built TCR beta libraries. Using its own MiXCR run on the multiplex PCR reads, TCRdb lists one record per CDR3 protein. The data contain around 460,000 distinct CDR3 sequences, around a fifth of them singletons. The sample originates from a study of regulatory T cells in long-lasting Graves disease. Study overall: Positivity for TSH receptor antibodies plus over 5 years of antithyroid drugs meant persistent Graves' disease. Study-level findings and limits: TCR diversity was lower in persistent Graves' patients than in newly diagnosed ones. When disease was persistent, TRBV28, TRBJ1-2 and TRBJ2-5 were the favored segments.

There are 15 residues in the CDR3. V lost 6 bases, J lost 8 bases, and 10 bases stayed unmatched. Germline values: CDR1 MDHEN, CDR2 SYDVKM. Time point described: persistent/refractory GD, antithyroid drugs over 5 years with positive TRAb. Making the TCR library involved RNA that had been extracted from PBMCs. The TCR originated in a female donor with Graves disease. Sequencing used peripheral blood mononuclear cells (PBMCs), obtained when the disease was refractory, from a patient treated with antithyroid drugs. J is TRBJ1-4 and V is TRBV28, with 9 bases fitting TRBD1. This CDR3 reads CASSGGTGYPEKLFF. The CDR3 DNA is TGTGCCAGCAGCGGCGGGACAGGGTACCCCGAAAAACTGTTTTTT.